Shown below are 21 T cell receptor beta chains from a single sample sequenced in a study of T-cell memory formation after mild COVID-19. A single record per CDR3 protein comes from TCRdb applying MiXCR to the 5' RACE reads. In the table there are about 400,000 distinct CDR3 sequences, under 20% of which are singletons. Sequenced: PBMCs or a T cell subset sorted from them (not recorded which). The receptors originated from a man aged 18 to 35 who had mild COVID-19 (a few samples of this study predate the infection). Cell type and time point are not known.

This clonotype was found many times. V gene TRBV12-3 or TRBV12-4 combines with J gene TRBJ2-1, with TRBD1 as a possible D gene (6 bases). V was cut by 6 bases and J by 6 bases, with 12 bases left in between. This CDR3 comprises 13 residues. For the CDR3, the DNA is TGTGCCAGCAGCCCTGGGACAATCAATGAGCAGTTCTTC. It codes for CASSPGTINEQFF.

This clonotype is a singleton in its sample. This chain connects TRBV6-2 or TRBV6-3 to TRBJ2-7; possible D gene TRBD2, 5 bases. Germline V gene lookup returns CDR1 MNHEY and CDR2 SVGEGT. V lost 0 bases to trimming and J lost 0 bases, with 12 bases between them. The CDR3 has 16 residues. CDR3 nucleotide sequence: TGTGCCAGCAGTTACTCGGAGGTCTCCAGCTCCTACGAGCAGTACGTC. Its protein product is CASSYSEVSSSYEQYV.

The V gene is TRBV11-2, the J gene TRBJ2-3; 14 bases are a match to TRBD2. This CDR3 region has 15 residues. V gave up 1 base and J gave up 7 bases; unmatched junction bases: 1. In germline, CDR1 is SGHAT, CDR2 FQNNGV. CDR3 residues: CASSLGTSGGYTQYF. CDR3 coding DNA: TGTGCCAGCAGCTTAGGGACTAGCGGGGGGTATACGCAGTATTTT.

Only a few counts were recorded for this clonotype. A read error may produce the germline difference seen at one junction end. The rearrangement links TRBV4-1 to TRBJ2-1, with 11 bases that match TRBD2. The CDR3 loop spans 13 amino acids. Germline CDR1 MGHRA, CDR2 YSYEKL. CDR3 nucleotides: TGCGCCAGCAGCCAAGCTGGGACTAGCGGCCGCCTCTTC. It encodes CASSQAGTSGRLF.

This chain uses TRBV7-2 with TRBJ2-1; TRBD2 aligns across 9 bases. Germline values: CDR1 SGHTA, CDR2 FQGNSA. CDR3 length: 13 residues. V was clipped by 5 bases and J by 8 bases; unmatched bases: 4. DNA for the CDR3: TGTGCCAGCAGCAGTGTAGCGGGGGATGAGCAGTTCTTC. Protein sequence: CASSSVAGDEQFF. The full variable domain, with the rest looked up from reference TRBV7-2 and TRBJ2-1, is GAGVSQSPSNKVTEKGKDVELRCDPISGHTALYWYRQSLGQGLEFLIYFQGNSAPDKSGLPSDRFSAERTGGSVSTLTIQRTQQEDSAVYLCASSSVAGDEQFFGPGTRLTVL.

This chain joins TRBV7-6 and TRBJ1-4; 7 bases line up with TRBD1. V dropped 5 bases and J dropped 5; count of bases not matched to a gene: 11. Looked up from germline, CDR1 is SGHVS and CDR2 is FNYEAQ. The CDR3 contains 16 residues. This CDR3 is CASSRNSGQQNEKLFF. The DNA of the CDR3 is TGTGCCAGCAGCCGGAACTCGGGACAGCAAAATGAAAAACTGTTTTTT.

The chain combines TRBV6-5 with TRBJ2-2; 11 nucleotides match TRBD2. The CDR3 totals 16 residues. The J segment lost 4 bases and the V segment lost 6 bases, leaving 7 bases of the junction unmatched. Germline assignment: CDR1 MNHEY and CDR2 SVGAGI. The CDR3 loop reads CASRHPSGGSTGELFF. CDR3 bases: TGTGCCAGCAGACACCCTAGCGGGGGGAGCACCGGGGAGCTGTTTTTT.

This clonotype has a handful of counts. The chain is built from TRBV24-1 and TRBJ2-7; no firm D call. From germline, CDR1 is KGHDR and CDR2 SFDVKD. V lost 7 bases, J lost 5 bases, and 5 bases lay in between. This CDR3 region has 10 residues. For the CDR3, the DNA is TGTGCCACCAGACCAGACGAGCAGTACTTC. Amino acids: CATRPDEQYF.

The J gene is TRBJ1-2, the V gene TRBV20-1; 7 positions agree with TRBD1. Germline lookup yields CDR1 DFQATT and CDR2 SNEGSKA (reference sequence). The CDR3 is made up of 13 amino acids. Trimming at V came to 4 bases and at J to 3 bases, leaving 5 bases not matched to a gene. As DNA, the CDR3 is TGCAGTGCTACCCGAGACAGGGACTATGGCTACACCTTC. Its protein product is CSATRDRDYGYTF.

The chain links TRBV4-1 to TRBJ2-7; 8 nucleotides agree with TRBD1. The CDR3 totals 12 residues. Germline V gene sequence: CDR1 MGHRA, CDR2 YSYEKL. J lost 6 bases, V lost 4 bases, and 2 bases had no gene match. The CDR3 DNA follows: TGCGCCAGCAGCCCACAGGGGGTCGAGCAGTACTTC. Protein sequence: CASSPQGVEQYF.

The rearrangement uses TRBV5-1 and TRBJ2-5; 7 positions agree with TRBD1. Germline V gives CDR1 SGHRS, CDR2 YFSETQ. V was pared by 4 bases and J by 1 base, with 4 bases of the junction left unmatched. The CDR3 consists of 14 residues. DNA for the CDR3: TGCGCCAGCAGCAACACAGGGGTCCAAGAGACCCAGTACTTC. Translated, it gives CASSNTGVQETQYF.

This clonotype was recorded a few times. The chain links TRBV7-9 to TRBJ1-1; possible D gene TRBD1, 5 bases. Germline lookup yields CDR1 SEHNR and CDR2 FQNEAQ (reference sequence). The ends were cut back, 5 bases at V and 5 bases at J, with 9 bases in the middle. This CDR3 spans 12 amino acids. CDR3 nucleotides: TGTGCCAGCAGCATCCAGGGAACTGAAGCTTTCTTT. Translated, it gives CASSIQGTEAFF. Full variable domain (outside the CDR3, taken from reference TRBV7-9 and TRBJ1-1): DTGVSQNPRHKITKRGQNVTFRCDPISEHNRLYWYRQTLGQGPEFLTYFQNEAQLEKSRLLSDRFSAERPKGSFSTLEIQRTEQGDSAMYLCASSIQGTEAFFGQGTRLTVV.

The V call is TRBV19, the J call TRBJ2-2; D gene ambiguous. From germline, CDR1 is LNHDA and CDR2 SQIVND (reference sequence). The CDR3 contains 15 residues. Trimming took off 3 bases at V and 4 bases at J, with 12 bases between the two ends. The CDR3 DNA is TGTGCCAGTAGTATCGCTTCTTACAGCACCGGGGAGCTGTTTTTT. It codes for CASSIASYSTGELFF.

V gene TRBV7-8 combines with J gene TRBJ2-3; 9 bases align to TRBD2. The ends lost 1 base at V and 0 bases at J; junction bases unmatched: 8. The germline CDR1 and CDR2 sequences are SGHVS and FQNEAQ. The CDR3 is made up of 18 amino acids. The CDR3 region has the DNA TGTGCCAGCAGCTTAGTCTCGCTAGCGGGGACTAGCACAGATACGCAGTATTTT. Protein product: CASSLVSLAGTSTDTQYF.

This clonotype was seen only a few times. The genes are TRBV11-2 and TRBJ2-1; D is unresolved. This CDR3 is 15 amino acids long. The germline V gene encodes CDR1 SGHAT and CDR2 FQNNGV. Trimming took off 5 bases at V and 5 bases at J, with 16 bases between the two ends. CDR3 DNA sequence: TGTGCCAGCAGCCTCAGAAATAGTGAACACAATGAGCAGTTCTTC. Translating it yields CASSLRNSEHNEQFF.

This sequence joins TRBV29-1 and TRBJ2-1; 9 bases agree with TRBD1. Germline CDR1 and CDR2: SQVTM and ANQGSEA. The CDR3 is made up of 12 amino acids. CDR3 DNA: TGCAGTGGTGGGACAGGGATAAATGAGCAGTTCTTC. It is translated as CSGGTGINEQFF.

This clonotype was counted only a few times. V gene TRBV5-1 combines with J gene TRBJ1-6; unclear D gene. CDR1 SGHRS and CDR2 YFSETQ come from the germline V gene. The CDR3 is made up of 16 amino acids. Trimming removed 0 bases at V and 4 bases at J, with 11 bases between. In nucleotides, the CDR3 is TGCGCCAGCAGCTTGGAGCCAGGAGAGTATAATTCACCCCTCCACTTT. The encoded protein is CASSLEPGEYNSPLHF.

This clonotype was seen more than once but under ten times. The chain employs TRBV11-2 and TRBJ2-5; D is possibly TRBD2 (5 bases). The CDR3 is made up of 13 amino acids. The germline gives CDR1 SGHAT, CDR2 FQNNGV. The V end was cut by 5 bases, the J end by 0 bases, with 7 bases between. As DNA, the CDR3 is TGTGCCAGCAGCCCCGGGAACCAAGAGACCCAGTACTTC. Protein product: CASSPGNQETQYF.

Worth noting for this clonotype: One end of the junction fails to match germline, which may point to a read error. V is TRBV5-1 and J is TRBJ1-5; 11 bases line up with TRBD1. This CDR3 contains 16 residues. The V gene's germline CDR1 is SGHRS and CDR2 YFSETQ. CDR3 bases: TGCGACAGCAGCCCGGGGACAGGGGGTCCCAATCAGCCCCAGCATTTT. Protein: CDSSPGTGGPNQPQHF. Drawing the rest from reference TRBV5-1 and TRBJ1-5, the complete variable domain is KAGVTQTPRYLIKTRGQQVTLSCSPISGHRSVSWYQQTPGQGLQFLFEYFSETQRNKGNFPGRFSGRQFSNSRSEMNVSTLELGDSALYLCDSSPGTGGPNQPQHFGDGTRLSIL.

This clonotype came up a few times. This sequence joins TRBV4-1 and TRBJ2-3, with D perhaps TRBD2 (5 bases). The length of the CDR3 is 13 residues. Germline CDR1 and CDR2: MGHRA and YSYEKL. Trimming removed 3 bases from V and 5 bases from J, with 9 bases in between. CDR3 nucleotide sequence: TGCGCCAGCAGCCAGGTGGGGAGAGATACGCAGTATTTT. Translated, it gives CASSQVGRDTQYF.

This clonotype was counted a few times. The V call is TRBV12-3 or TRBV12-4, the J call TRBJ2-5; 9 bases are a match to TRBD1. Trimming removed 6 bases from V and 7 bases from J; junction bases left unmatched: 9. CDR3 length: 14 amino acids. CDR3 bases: TGTGCCAGCAGATGGGGGACAGGGTTAGGGACCCAGTACTTC. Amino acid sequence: CASRWGTGLGTQYF.